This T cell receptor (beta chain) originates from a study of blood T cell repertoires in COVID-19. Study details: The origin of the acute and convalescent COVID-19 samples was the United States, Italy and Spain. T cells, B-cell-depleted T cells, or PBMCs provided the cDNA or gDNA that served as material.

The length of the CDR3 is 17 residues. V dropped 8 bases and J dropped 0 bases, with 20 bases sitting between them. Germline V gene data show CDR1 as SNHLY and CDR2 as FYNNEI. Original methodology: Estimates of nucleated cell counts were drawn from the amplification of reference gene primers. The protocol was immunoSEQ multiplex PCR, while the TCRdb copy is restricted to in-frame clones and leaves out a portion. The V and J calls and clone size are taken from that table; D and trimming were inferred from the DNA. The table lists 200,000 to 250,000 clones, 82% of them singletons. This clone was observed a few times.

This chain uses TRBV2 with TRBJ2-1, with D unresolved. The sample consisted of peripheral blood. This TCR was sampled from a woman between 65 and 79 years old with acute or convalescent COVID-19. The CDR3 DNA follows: TGTGCCAGCGAGTCGACCGGCGACTCTTTCTCCTACAATGAGCAGTTCTTC. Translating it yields CASESTGDSFSYNEQFF.